This T cell receptor beta chain appears in the sequencing data of a study of shared clonotypes between healthy human individuals. Comment on this clone: Its cognate antigen is unknown.

Sequencing was performed with immunoSEQ multiplex PCR; in TCRdb, only in-frame clones are kept and a portion is missing. The sample yields more than 2,000,000 clones, roughly 92% seen once. Points from the study as a whole: The authors sampled blood alone, and tissue repertoires likely differ.

The V gene's germline CDR1 is SGHRS and CDR2 YFSETQ. This CDR3 region has 18 residues. V gave up 4 bases and J gave up 4 bases; unmatched junction bases: 17. The receptor comes from a man younger than 30 in good health. The sample was naive CD4+ T cells sorted from blood. Subset of the sample: CD45RA+ positively selected. The chain is built from TRBV5-1 and TRBJ1-2, with 9 bases lining up with TRBD1. The CDR3, as DNA: TGCGCCAGCAGCCCGACAGGGGGTTTCCTCTCGCTCGGCTATGGCTACACCTTC. It is translated as CASSPTGGFLSLGYGYTF.